This T cell receptor beta chain was captured by sequencing in a study of human thymus T cells. General study findings and limits: V and J gene usage appeared biased in thymic and blood repertoires.

TCRdb's table, derived via immunoSEQ multiplex PCR, lists solely in-frame clones and lacks some. The table has some 57,000 clones, around 94% seen once; the top ten hold 5.5% to 7%. As to this clone: Its antigen is as yet unknown.

V was pared by 8 bases and J by 4 bases, with 11 bases of the junction left unmatched. Germline V gives CDR1 MDHEN, CDR2 SYDVKM. This CDR3 contains 15 residues. The sequenced sample consisted of blood. The TCR originated in a boy in the first two years of life with a congenital heart defect but otherwise immunologically healthy. V usage is TRBV28 and J usage is TRBJ1-2, with 9 bases matching TRBD1. DNA for the CDR3: TGTGCCAGCGGGCCATATTTACAGGGGGCCTATGGCTACACCTTC. Residues: CASGPYLQGAYGYTF.